These 14 T cell receptor beta chains were sequenced from one sample in a study of T cells expressing NK-cell markers (dated by TCRdb to the early 2020s). Receptors were amplified or captured by 5' RACE. Sequencer: Illumina HiSeq 2000. TCRdb reprocessed the reads, reporting each CDR3 protein sequence once and no DNA. Per the sample table, the count is 300,000 to 500,000 distinct CDR3 sequences. Together, the top ten hold approximately 11% of the sample. Material for sequencing was blood T cells: a sorted CD56 or NKG2C T cell subset, CD4+ or CD8+ T cells, or bulk PBMC T cells (not recorded which). All receptors derive from a woman aged 50 to 60 in good health. Donor details come from another sample of the same person, matched by shared clones.

The chain has TRBV6-5 and TRBJ2-3. Germline V gene sequence: CDR1 MNHEY, CDR2 SVGAGI. The CDR3 runs to 13 residues. The chain's CDR3 is CATRRESTDTQYF.

Here the CDR3 reads CASSLREGYNEQFF. This rearrangement joins TRBV5-1 to TRBJ2-1; there is no DNA to check the TCRdb D call of TRBD2. Germline values: CDR1 SGHRS, CDR2 YFSETQ. The CDR3 covers 14 residues.

V usage is TRBV6-5 and J usage is TRBJ2-5; TCRdb's assignment of TRBD2 cannot be checked, as there is no DNA. There are 16 residues in the CDR3. Per the germline V gene, CDR1 is MNHEY and CDR2 is SVGAGI. The CDR3 sequence is CASSYSGLAGTETQYF.

J is TRBJ2-7 and V is TRBV28; TCRdb reports TRBD2, a call that lacks DNA to check it against. Germline loops: CDR1 MDHEN, CDR2 SYDVKM. This CDR3 has 16 residues. This chain's CDR3 is CASSLGGAGESYEQYF.

The rearrangement joins TRBV4-2 to TRBJ2-5; TCRdb calls TRBD2, which cannot be checked without DNA. The CDR3 has 15 residues. From germline, CDR1 is LGHNA and CDR2 YNFKEQ. The CDR3 is CASSLSGGLQETQYF.

The V gene is TRBV18, the J gene TRBJ2-3; TCRdb selects TRBD2, and the lack of DNA leaves this call unchecked. The CDR3 totals 14 residues. Germline CDR1 is KGHSH and CDR2 is LQKENI. Here the CDR3 reads CASSPSPRTDTQYF.

The chain recombines TRBV18 with TRBJ2-5; without DNA, the TCRdb call of TRBD1 cannot be checked. Germline V gene lookup returns CDR1 KGHSH and CDR2 LQKENI. CDR3 size: 14 residues. CDR3: CASSPFPGEETQYF.

J is TRBJ1-3 and V is TRBV11-2. Germline lookup yields CDR1 SGHAT and CDR2 FQNNGV. The CDR3 contains 14 residues. The CDR3 is CASSSRLEGNTIYF.

The rearrangement links TRBV24-1 to TRBJ2-1; TCRdb names TRBD1, which stays unverified in the absence of DNA. CDR1 KGHDR and CDR2 SFDVKD come from the germline V gene. CDR3 size: 14 residues. CDR3 sequence reads: CATSDLTGRNEQFF.

This chain uses TRBV29-1 with TRBJ2-5; lacking DNA, the TRBD1 call made by TCRdb goes unchecked. This CDR3 region has 14 residues. In germline, CDR1 is SQVTM, CDR2 ANQGSEA. CDR3 residues: CSARTVGPQETQYF. Filled out from reference TRBV29-1 and TRBJ2-5, the complete variable domain reads SAVISQKPSRDICQRGTSLTIQCQVDSQVTMMFWYRQQPGQSLTLIATANQGSEATYESGFVIDKFPISRPNLTFSTLTVSNMSPEDSSIYLCSARTVGPQETQYFGPGTRLLVL.

The rearrangement links TRBV5-6 to TRBJ2-1. Germline CDR1 is SGHDT and CDR2 is YYEEEE. The length of the CDR3 is 14 residues. The CDR3 reads CASSLGLEYNEQFF.

This rearrangement joins TRBV27 to TRBJ2-5; there is no DNA to check the TCRdb D call of TRBD1. The CDR3 is 16 amino acids. Germline V CDR1 and CDR2: MNHEY, SMNVEV (reference sequence). CDR3 protein: CASSLSFRQGVETQYF.

The chain is built from TRBV25-1 and TRBJ1-1. Germline values: CDR1 MGHDK, CDR2 SYGVNS. This CDR3 has 14 amino acids. The CDR3 is CASSVREKSTEAFF.

The V gene is TRBV15, the J gene TRBJ2-7; TCRdb names TRBD2, which stays unverified in the absence of DNA. This CDR3 spans 15 amino acids. The germline V gene encodes CDR1 LNHNV and CDR2 YYDKDF (reference sequence). CDR3 in amino acids: CATSSGLAGSYEQYF. Supplemented by reference TRBV15 and TRBJ2-7, the full variable domain reads DAMVIQNPRYQVTQFGKPVTLSCSQTLNHNVMYWYQQKSSQAPKLLFHYYDKDFNNEADTPDNFQSRRPNTSFCFLDIRSPGLGDTAMYLCATSSGLAGSYEQYFGPGTRLTVT.